This T cell receptor beta chain was captured by sequencing in a study of CD8+CD57+ T cells in acquired aplastic anemia. Study details: The mean DNA yield obtained from sorted CD4+ and CD8+ cells came to approximately 3 ug. Whole-study results and caveats: A significant difference in CD8+ Simpson's diversity between patients and controls was not found.

TCR beta VDJ and CDR3 profiles were obtained from a genomic DNA template. TCRdb re-called the reads through MiXCR, storing one row per CDR3 protein. This sample has about 260,000 distinct CDR3 sequences, with 65% to 90% found just once. Sequenced patients had shown CD8+CD57+ cell expansion by flow cytometry. Notes on this clonotype: Its antigen is still unknown.

The sequenced sample consisted of sorted CD4+, CD8+, or CD8+CD57+ T cells (not recorded which) from PBMCs. The clonotype comes from a human donor with aplastic anemia.

In DNA, the CDR3 is TGTGCCAGTAGCTTTCATAGCGGGGCCTACAACGAGCAGCAGTTCTTC. This translates into CASSFHSGAYNEQQFF. V gene TRBV19 combines with J gene TRBJ2-1; 8 bases fit TRBD2. Trimming cost V 6 bases and J 11 bases; bases outside gene matches: 18. The CDR3 length is 16 residues. CDR1 and CDR2 (germline): LNHDA, SQIVND (reference sequence).